This T cell receptor (beta chain) was observed in a study of neurological immune-mediated disorders. The study, taken as a whole, reports: CDR3 amino acid sequences of expanded clones were not shared across subjects, a result suggesting private repertoires in all groups.

The CDR3 is 13 amino acids. V dropped 6 bases and J dropped 5 bases, with 13 bases sitting between them. TCRdb passed the 5' RACE reads through MiXCR, listing each CDR3 protein once. Seen here are fewer than 90,000 distinct CDR3 sequences, around 5.2% observed once, and the top ten hold about 7.4%. The unsorted libraries were produced from 2 million PBMCs held at -80 C. This clonotype was recorded at least ten times. The antigen remains undetermined. The gene calls are TRBV12-3 or TRBV12-4 and TRBJ1-1, with D maybe TRBD1 (6 bases). The clonotype comes from a man between 18 and 29 years old with multiple sclerosis. The sample comprised PBMCs. This chain's CDR3 is CASSQGGGTEAFF. The CDR3, as DNA: TGTGCCAGCAGCCAAGGAGGGGGGACTGAAGCTTTCTTT.